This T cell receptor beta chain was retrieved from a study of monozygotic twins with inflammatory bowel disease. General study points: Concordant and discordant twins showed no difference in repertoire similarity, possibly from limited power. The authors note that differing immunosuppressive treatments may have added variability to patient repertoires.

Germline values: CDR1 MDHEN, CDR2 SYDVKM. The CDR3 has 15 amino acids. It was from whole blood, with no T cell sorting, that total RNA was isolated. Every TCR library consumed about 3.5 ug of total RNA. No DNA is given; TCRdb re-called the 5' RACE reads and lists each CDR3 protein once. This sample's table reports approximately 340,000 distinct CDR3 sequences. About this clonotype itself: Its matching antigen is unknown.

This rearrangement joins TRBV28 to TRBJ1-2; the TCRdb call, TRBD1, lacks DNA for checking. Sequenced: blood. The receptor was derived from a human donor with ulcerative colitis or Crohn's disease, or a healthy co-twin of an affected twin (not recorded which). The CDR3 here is CASSFPQGANYGYTF.